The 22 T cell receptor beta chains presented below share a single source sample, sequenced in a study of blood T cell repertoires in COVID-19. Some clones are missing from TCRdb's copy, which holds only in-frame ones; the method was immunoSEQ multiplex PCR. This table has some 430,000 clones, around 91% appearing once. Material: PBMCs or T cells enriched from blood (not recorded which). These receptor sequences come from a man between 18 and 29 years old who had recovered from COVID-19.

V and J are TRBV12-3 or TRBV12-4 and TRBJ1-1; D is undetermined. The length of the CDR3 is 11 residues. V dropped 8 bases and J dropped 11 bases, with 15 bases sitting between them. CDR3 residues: CASARREPAFF. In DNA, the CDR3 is TGTGCCAGCGCCCGACGGGAGCCCGCTTTCTTT.

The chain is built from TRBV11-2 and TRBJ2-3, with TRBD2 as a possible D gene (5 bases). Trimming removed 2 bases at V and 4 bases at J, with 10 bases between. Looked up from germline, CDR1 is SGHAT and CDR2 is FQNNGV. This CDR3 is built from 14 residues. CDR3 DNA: TGTGCCAGCAGCTTAAGAATGAGGGCAGATACGCAGTATTTT. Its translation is CASSLRMRADTQYF.

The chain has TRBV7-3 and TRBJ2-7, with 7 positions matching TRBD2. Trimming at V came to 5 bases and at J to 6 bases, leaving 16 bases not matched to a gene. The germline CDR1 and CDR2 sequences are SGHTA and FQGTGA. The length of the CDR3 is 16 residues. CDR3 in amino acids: CASSQEKGRGLSEQYF. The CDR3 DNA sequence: TGTGCCAGCAGCCAAGAAAAGGGGAGGGGACTGAGCGAGCAGTACTTC.

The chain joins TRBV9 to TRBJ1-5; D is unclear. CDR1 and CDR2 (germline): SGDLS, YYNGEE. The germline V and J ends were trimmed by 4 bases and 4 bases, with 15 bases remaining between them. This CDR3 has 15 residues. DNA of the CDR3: TGTGCCAGCAGCCCTAGCGGAGGGTCAAATCAGCCCCAGCATTTT. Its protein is CASSPSGGSNQPQHF.

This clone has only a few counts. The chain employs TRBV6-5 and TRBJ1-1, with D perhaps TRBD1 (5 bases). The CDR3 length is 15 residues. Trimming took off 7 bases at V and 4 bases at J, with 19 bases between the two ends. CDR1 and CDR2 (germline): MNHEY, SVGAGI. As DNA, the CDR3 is TGTGCCAGCACCGAACGGGCGGGGCAGAGCACTGAAGCTTTCTTT. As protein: CASTERAGQSTEAFF.

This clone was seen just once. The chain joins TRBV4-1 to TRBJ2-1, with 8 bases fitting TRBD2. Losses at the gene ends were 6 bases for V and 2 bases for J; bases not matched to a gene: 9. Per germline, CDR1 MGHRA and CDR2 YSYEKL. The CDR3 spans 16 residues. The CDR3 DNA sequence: TGCGCCAGCAGTCGGGGAGTAGCGGGAACCTACAATGAGCAGTTCTTC. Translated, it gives CASSRGVAGTYNEQFF.

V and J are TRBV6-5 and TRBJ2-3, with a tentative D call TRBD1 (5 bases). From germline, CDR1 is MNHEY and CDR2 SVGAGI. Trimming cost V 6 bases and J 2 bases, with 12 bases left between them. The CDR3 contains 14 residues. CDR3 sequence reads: CASSRASATDTQYF. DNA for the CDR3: TGTGCCAGCAGCAGGGCGTCGGCCACAGATACGCAGTATTTT.

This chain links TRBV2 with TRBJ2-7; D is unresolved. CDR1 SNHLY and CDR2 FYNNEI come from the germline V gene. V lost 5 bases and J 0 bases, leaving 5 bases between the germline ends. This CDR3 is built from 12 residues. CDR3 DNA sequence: TGTGCCAGCAGTCTTAGCTCCTACGAGCAGTACTTC. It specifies CASSLSSYEQYF.

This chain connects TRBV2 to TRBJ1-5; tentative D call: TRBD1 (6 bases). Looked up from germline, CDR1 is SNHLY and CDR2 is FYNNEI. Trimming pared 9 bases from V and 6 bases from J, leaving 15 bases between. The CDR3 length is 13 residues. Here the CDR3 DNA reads TGTGCCAGTTATCGGGGGGCTGGTCAGCCCCAGCATTTT. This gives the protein CASYRGAGQPQHF.

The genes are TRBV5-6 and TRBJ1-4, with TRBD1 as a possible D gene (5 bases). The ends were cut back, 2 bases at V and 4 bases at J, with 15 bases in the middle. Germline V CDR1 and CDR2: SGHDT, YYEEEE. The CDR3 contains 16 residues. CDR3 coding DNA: TGTGCCAGCAGCTTTCTTCATTTGGGGGGTAATGAAAAACTGTTTTTT. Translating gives CASSFLHLGGNEKLFF.

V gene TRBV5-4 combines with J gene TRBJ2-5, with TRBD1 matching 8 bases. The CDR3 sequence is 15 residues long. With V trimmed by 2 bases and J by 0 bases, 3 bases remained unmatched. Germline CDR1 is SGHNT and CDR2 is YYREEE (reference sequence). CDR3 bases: TGTGCCAGCAGCTTAAGGACAGGGTACCAAGAGACCCAGTACTTC. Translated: CASSLRTGYQETQYF.

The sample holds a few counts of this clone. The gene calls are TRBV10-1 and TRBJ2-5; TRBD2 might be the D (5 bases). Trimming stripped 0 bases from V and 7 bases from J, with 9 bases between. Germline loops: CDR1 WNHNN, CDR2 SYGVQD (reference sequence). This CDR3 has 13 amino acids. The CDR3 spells CASSESLARTQYF. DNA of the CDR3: TGCGCCAGCAGTGAGTCTCTAGCTCGGACCCAGTACTTC.

CDR3 nucleotides: TGTGCCAGCAGCCTTTACTCTAGCGGGAGTGCAGATACGCAGTATTTT. Protein product: CASSLYSSGSADTQYF. This sequence joins TRBV7-3 and TRBJ2-3, with 10 nucleotides matching TRBD2. Germline trimming cut 5 bases from V and 4 bases from J; bases unmatched to any gene: 9. This CDR3 spans 16 amino acids. Germline assignment: CDR1 SGHTA and CDR2 FQGTGA. Full variable domain (missing parts from reference TRBV7-3 and TRBJ2-3): GAGVSQTPSNKVTEKGKYVELRCDPISGHTALYWYRQSLGQGPEFLIYFQGTGAADDSGLPNDRFFAVRPEGSVSTLKIQRTERGDSAVYLCASSLYSSGSADTQYFGPGTRLTVL.

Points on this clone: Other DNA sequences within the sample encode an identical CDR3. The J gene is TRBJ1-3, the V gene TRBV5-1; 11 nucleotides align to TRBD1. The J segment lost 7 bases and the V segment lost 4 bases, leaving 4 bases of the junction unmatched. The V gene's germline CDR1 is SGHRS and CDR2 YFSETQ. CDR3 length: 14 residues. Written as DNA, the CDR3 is TGCGCCAGCAGCACCGGGACAGGGGGTAACACCATATATTTT. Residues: CASSTGTGGNTIYF.

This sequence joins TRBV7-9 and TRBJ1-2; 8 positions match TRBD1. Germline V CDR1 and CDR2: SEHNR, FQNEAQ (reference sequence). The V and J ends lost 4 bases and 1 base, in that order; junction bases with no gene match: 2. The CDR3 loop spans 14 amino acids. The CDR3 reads CASSSQGDNYGYTF. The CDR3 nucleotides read TGTGCCAGCAGCTCACAGGGGGATAACTATGGCTACACCTTC.

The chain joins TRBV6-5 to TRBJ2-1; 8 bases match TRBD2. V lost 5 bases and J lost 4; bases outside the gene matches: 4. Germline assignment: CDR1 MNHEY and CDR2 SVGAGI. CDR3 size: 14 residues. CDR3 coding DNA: TGTGCCAGCAGTCTGACTAGCGATTACAATGAGCAGTTCTTC. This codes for CASSLTSDYNEQFF.

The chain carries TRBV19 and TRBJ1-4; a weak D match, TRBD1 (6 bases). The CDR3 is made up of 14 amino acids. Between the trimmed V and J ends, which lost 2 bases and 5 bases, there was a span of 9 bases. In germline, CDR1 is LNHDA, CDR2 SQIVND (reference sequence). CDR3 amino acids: CASSIQGLNEKLFF. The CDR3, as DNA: TGTGCCAGTAGTATACAGGGGCTGAATGAAAAACTGTTTTTT.

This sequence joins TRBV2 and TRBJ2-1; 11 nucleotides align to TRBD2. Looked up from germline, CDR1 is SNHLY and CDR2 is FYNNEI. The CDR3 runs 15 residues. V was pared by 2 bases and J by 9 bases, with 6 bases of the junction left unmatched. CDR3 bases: TGTGCCAGCAGTGAACTAGCGGGAGGCCCTGTTGAGCAGTTCTTC. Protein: CASSELAGGPVEQFF.

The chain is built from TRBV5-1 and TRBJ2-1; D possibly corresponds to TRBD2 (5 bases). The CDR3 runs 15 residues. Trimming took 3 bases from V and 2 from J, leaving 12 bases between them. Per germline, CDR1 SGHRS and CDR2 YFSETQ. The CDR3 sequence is CASSSSGRTYNEQFF. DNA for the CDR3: TGCGCCAGCAGCTCAAGCGGTAGGACCTACAATGAGCAGTTCTTC. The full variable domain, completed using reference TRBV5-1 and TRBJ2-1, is KAGVTQTPRYLIKTRGQQVTLSCSPISGHRSVSWYQQTPGQGLQFLFEYFSETQRNKGNFPGRFSGRQFSNSRSEMNVSTLELGDSALYLCASSSSGRTYNEQFFGPGTRLTVL.

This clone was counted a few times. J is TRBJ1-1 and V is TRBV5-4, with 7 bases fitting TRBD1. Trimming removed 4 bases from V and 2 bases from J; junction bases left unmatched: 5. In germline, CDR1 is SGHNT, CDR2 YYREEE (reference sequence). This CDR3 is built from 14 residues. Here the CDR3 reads CASSIGQDNTEAFF. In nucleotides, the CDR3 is TGTGCCAGCAGCATAGGACAGGATAACACTGAAGCTTTCTTT. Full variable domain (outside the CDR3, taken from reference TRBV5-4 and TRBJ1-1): ETGVTQSPTHLIKTRGQQVTLRCSSQSGHNTVSWYQQALGQGPQFIFQYYREEENGRGNFPPRFSGLQFPNYSSELNVNALELDDSALYLCASSIGQDNTEAFFGQGTRLTVV.

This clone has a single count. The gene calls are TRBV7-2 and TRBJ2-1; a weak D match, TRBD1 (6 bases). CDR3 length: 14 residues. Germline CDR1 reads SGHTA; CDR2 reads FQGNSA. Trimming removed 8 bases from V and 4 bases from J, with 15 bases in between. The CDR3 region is CASSRAGAYNEQFF. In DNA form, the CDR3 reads TGTGCCAGCTCCCGGGCAGGGGCTTACAATGAGCAGTTCTTC.

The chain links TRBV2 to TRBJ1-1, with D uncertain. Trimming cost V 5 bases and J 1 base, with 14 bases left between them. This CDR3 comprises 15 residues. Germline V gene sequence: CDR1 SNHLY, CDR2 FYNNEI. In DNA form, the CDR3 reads TGTGCCAGCAGTCCTGGACTCAAGGGGAACACTGAAGCTTTCTTT. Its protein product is CASSPGLKGNTEAFF.